This passage covers 3 T cell receptor beta chains from one sample sequenced in a study of beta chain features in type 1 diabetes. cDNA synthesis used the whole RNA isolate, giving expressed TCRB sequences. Measured with immunoSEQ multiplex PCR; TCRdb has only the in-frame clones, and not every one. The table records around 500,000 clones, over 10% of them present only once. What was sequenced was naive CD4+ T cells from blood. All receptors come from a woman aged 18-35 years in good health.

The V and J genes are TRBV4-2 and TRBJ2-3, with 7 bases aligning to TRBD1. V lost 6 bases and J lost 4; bases outside the gene matches: 4. The CDR3 has 13 amino acids. Germline CDR1 reads LGHNA; CDR2 reads YNFKEQ. The CDR3 is CASRWTGSDTQYF. CDR3 nucleotide sequence: TGTGCCAGCAGGTGGACAGGTTCAGATACGCAGTATTTT.

The chain is built from TRBV5-1 and TRBJ2-1; D gene uncertain. The ends were cut back, 1 base at V and 7 bases at J, with 15 bases in the middle. Germline V lookup: CDR1 SGHRS, CDR2 YFSETQ. The CDR3 consists of 15 residues. CDR3 sequence: CASSLLPTRLNEQFF. Here the CDR3 DNA reads TGCGCCAGCAGCTTGTTGCCGACGAGGTTAAATGAGCAGTTCTTC.

In this sample, this clone turned up a few times. Written as DNA, the CDR3 is TGTGCCAGCAGCTTAGCCCTAGGTCCCTACGAGCAGTACTTC. Protein: CASSLALGPYEQYF. The rearrangement uses TRBV7-2 and TRBJ2-7; D not certain. V lost 0 bases to trimming and J lost 2 bases, with 8 bases between them. Germline-derived CDR1 and CDR2 are SGHTA and FQGNSA. This CDR3 region has 14 residues.